The 3 T cell receptor beta chains below come from one sample, sequenced in a study of lymphopenia after photon versus proton radiotherapy. The protocol was immunoSEQ multiplex PCR, while the TCRdb copy is restricted to in-frame clones and leaves out a portion. The sample includes around 42,000 clones, 65% to 90% of them seen just once. The source material was peripheral blood, sampled from a patient treated with photon-based radiotherapy. These receptors were collected from a man between 40 and 49 years old with gastric cancer.

The gene calls are TRBV5-6 and TRBJ2-2; D remains ambiguous. From germline, CDR1 is SGHDT and CDR2 YYEEEE. The CDR3 has 12 residues. Trimming took off 1 base at V and 4 bases at J, with 2 bases between the two ends. The CDR3 coding sequence is TGTGCCAGCAGCTTGACCACCGGGGAGCTGTTTTTT. Translation: CASSLTTGELFF.

This chain joins TRBV5-1 and TRBJ1-2; D may be TRBD1 (5 bases). The CDR3 consists of 15 residues. Trimming took 4 bases from V and 0 from J, leaving 13 bases between them. The germline V gene has CDR1 SGHRS and CDR2 YFSETQ. The CDR3 nucleotides read TGCGCCAGCAGCCGGGGGACTTCCCCTAACTATGGCTACACCTTC. It codes for CASSRGTSPNYGYTF.

This chain's CDR3 is CASVSRGPGANVLTF. Written as DNA, the CDR3 is TGTGCCAGCGTTAGTAGGGGTCCTGGGGCCAACGTCCTGACTTTC. The V and J genes are TRBV28 and TRBJ2-6; the D gene is possibly TRBD1 (5 bases). The CDR3 runs to 15 residues. Germline CDR1 is MDHEN and CDR2 is SYDVKM. Trimming removed 8 bases from V and 2 bases from J, with 13 bases in between. Complete variable domain (other parts from reference TRBV28 and TRBJ2-6): DVKVTQSSRYLVKRTGEKVFLECVQDMDHENMFWYRQDPGLGLRLIYFSYDVKMKEKGDIPEGYSVSREKKERFSLILESASTNQTSMYLCASVSRGPGANVLTFGAGSRLTVL.